In this sample, the clone carrying this T cell receptor (beta chain) turned up a few times. As yet, its antigen is unknown. This CDR3 has 14 residues. Germline CDR1 reads ENHRY; CDR2 reads SYGVKD. V lost 10 bases, J lost 3 bases, and 8 bases stayed unmatched. Construction of the TCRbeta library involved unique molecular identifiers. One entry per CDR3 protein results from TCRdb running MiXCR on the PCR reads. The sample shows a few hundred thousand distinct CDR3 sequences, 25% to 30% of them seen only once. The data were taken from a study of T-cell reconstitution after alpha-beta-depleted transplantation in children. Study-level findings and limits: Several hundred graft clones that had expanded were reportedly the source of alpha-beta T cells about two months after transplant. One year after transplant, T-cell counts and diversity came mostly from newly produced T cells.

Source: PBMCs, taken before TCRalphabeta/CD19-depleted stem cell transplant. This clonotype was obtained from a boy younger than two with Wiskott-Aldrich syndrome, due to receive a stem cell transplant. This chain links TRBV10-3 with TRBJ2-2, with 7 nucleotides matching TRBD2. CDR3 nucleotides: TGTGCCACCGCGGGGGTAGGGGACACCGGGGAGCTGTTTTTT. Translation gives CATAGVGDTGELFF.